A single sample gave rise to the 13 T cell receptor beta chains below, sequenced in a study of T cells in Graves' hyperthyroidism and ophthalmopathy. Amplified regions were TCR beta CDR3 sequences from RNA transcripts. HTBI primers were used for first-round RT-PCR of the TCR CDR3. Each CDR3 protein is one row after TCRdb ran MiXCR on the multiplex PCR reads. Among hundreds of thousands of distinct CDR3 sequences listed, about 25% were seen once. The sequencing input was blood. Every receptor here comes from a middle-aged man with Graves' hyperthyroidism that later progressed to Graves' ophthalmopathy.

This clonotype was observed a handful of times. The chain joins TRBV20-1 to TRBJ2-5; the match to TRBD2 covers 7 bases. Unmatched junction bases numbered 5, after V lost 4 bases and J lost 3 bases. Per the germline V gene, CDR1 is DFQATT and CDR2 is SNEGSKA (reference sequence). CDR3 length: 13 residues. CDR3 region: CSATRTSEETQYF. CDR3 coding DNA: TGCAGTGCTACTAGAACTAGCGAAGAGACCCAGTACTTC.

This clonotype was counted at least ten times. The rearrangement joins TRBV19 to TRBJ1-1; tentatively, D is TRBD1 (5 bases). CDR3 length: 16 residues. V shed 9 bases and J shed 4 bases, with 24 bases lying between them. Per the germline V gene, CDR1 is LNHDA and CDR2 is SQIVND (reference sequence). CDR3 sequence reads: CASNMRVSGRFTEAFF. In DNA, the CDR3 is TGTGCCAGCAATATGAGGGTTTCAGGGAGGTTCACTGAAGCTTTCTTT.

V gene TRBV20-1 combines with J gene TRBJ2-2, with TRBD2 identical over 12 bases. With 0 bases clipped from V and 6 bases from J, the junction kept 5 bases outside the gene matches. Germline-derived CDR1 and CDR2 are DFQATT and SNEGSKA (reference sequence). The CDR3 length is 16 residues. CDR3 amino acids: CSARDGLAGLSGELFF. CDR3 DNA: TGCAGTGCTAGAGATGGACTAGCGGGACTTTCCGGGGAGCTGTTTTTT.

This clonotype was observed many times. For the CDR3, the DNA is TGTGCCAGCAGAGGTACTCCCTACGAGCAGTACTTC. It translates to CASRGTPYEQYF. The rearrangement joins TRBV6-5 to TRBJ2-7; no clear D gene. The CDR3 totals 12 residues. Germline CDR1 and CDR2: MNHEY and SVGAGI. Trimming took 6 bases from V and 2 from J, leaving 8 bases between them.

This clonotype was found many times. The chain combines TRBV5-5 with TRBJ1-5; TRBD1 matches at 11 bases. The CDR3 contains 16 residues. Germline CDR1 and CDR2: SGHKS and YYEKEE (reference sequence). The V gene end was trimmed by 0 bases and the J gene end by 5 bases; junction bases not matched to a gene: 4. The CDR3 loop is CASSLGTGGSHQPQHF. The CDR3 DNA is TGTGCCAGCAGCTTGGGGACAGGGGGCAGCCATCAGCCCCAGCATTTT.

This clonotype was counted at least ten times. The chain links TRBV6-5 to TRBJ2-5, with TRBD1 matching 7 bases. V shed 0 bases, J shed 4 bases, and the junction held 5 bases outside the gene matches. The germline CDR1 and CDR2 sequences are MNHEY and SVGAGI. This CDR3 is built from 15 residues. The CDR3: CASSYSGRGTETQYF. Here the CDR3 DNA reads TGTGCCAGCAGTTACTCCGGCAGGGGGACAGAGACCCAGTACTTC.

This clonotype was observed many times. The chain couples TRBV3-1 to TRBJ1-1; D gene unclear. Germline assignment: CDR1 LGHDT and CDR2 YNNKEL (reference sequence). V was pared by 4 bases and J by 0 bases, with 12 bases between. The CDR3 spans 15 residues. The CDR3 sequence: CASSPTTGLNTEAFF. In DNA, the CDR3 is TGTGCCAGCAGCCCCACAACGGGGTTGAACACTGAAGCTTTCTTT.

In regard to this clonotype: An end of the junction does not agree with germline; a read error may underlie this. This sequence joins TRBV7-7 and TRBJ2-5; no definite D call. CDR1 is SSHAT, CDR2 FNYEAQ, per germline (reference sequence). The CDR3 length is 13 residues. The CDR3 reads CASSRLPLETQYF. The DNA of the CDR3 is TGTGCTAGCAGCAGACTGCCCCTAGAGACCCAGTACTTC. The full variable domain, with the rest looked up from reference TRBV7-7 and TRBJ2-5, is GAGVSQSPRYKVTKRGQDVTLRCDPISSHATLYWYQQALGQGPEFLTYFNYEAQPDKSGLPSDRFSAERPEGSISTLTIQRTEQRDSAMYRCASSRLPLETQYFGPGTRLLVL.

This clonotype was seen many times. The rearrangement uses TRBV24-1 and TRBJ2-2; D not resolved. This CDR3 is 13 amino acids long. Germline CDR1 and CDR2: KGHDR and SFDVKD. The ends were cut back, 5 bases at V and 3 bases at J, with 6 bases in the middle. The CDR3: CATSALHTGELFF. CDR3 nucleotides: TGTGCCACCAGTGCTCTCCACACCGGGGAGCTGTTTTTT.

The table lists this clonotype with many counts. The chain couples TRBV12-3 or TRBV12-4 to TRBJ1-5; 11 bases are a match to TRBD1. The V gene end was trimmed by 6 bases and the J gene end by 9 bases; junction bases not matched to a gene: 7. The CDR3 is 14 amino acids. In DNA, the CDR3 is TGTGCCAGCAGCCGGGACAGGGGGTTGCGGCCCCAGCATTTT. This encodes CASSRDRGLRPQHF.

The chain uses TRBV5-1 and TRBJ2-7; possibly TRBD2 for D (6 bases). V shed 7 bases and J shed 0 bases, with 23 bases lying between them. This CDR3 has 17 amino acids. Germline V gives CDR1 SGHRS, CDR2 YFSETQ. The CDR3 region is CASRLVMEEGPSYEQYF. The CDR3 nucleotides read TGCGCCAGCCGATTAGTTATGGAGGAGGGCCCCTCCTACGAGCAGTACTTC.

This clonotype was detected ten times or more. V and J are TRBV5-6 and TRBJ1-1; D is perhaps TRBD1 (5 bases). Germline loops: CDR1 SGHDT, CDR2 YYEEEE. CDR3 length: 14 amino acids. V lost 3 bases to trimming and J lost 1 base, with 10 bases between them. CDR3 DNA sequence: TGTGCCAGCAGCTACGGGACCGCGAACACTGAAGCTTTCTTT. Its translation is CASSYGTANTEAFF.

This clonotype was seen repeatedly, ten times or more. The J gene is TRBJ1-2, the V gene TRBV5-1; TRBD1 matches at 12 bases. V shed 4 bases, J shed 5 bases, and the junction held 6 bases outside the gene matches. Germline V gene data show CDR1 as SGHRS and CDR2 as YFSETQ. This CDR3 is built from 15 residues. Here the CDR3 reads CASSPGTGGAYGYTF. In nucleotides, the CDR3 is TGCGCCAGCAGCCCCGGGACAGGGGGCGCATATGGCTACACCTTC.